These 14 T cell receptor beta chains share one sample of origin, sequenced in a study of radiation and T cells in renal cell carcinoma. As for time point: baseline pretreatment blood. The treatment here: 15 Gy SBRT to primary tumor, nephrectomy 4 weeks later. Clones were read by immunoSEQ multiplex PCR, and TCRdb kept only the in-frame ones, dropping some. The sample holds some 120,000 clones, 80% to 85% seen once. The sequenced sample was blood, obtained from a patient whose treatment included radiotherapy and nephrectomy. Receptors were obtained from a woman in her fifties or sixties with renal cell carcinoma.

This clone was recorded once. The chain employs TRBV16 and TRBJ1-2, with 8 bases aligning to TRBD1. Per germline, CDR1 KGHSY and CDR2 FQNENV. Trimming took 6 bases from V and 8 from J; bases not matched to a gene: 5. There are 12 residues in the CDR3. CDR3 DNA: TGTGCCAGCAGACGGACAGGGTTGGGCTACACCTTC. It yields the protein CASRRTGLGYTF.

The J gene is TRBJ2-7, the V gene TRBV15; 14 bases line up with TRBD2. Germline V gives CDR1 LNHNV, CDR2 YYDKDF (reference sequence). V dropped 3 bases and J dropped 5; count of bases not matched to a gene: 3. This CDR3 has 15 residues. This CDR3 is CATSSGLAGGNEQYF. Written as DNA, the CDR3 is TGTGCCACCAGCAGCGGACTAGCGGGAGGAAACGAGCAGTACTTC.

This clone was recorded once. The gene calls are TRBV11-1 and TRBJ2-7, with a weak D call TRBD2 (6 bases). Trimming cost V 5 bases and J 4 bases, with 12 bases left between them. Per germline, CDR1 SGHAT and CDR2 FQDESV (reference sequence). The CDR3 is made up of 13 amino acids. For the CDR3, the DNA is TGTGCCAGCAGCATCCGACTAGGGTACGAGCAGTACTTC. This encodes CASSIRLGYEQYF.

This clone was recorded a few times. The rearrangement uses TRBV4-1 and TRBJ1-3, with unresolved D. Germline CDR1 and CDR2: MGHRA and YSYEKL. The CDR3 runs 16 residues. The V end was cut by 0 bases, the J end by 4 bases, with 13 bases between. The CDR3 reads CASSQEAPPAGNTIYF. CDR3 nucleotides: TGCGCCAGCAGCCAAGAAGCACCCCCGGCGGGAAACACCATATATTTT.

The chain combines TRBV19 with TRBJ1-5; unclear D gene. V was clipped by 1 base and J by 0 bases, with 7 bases between them. Germline values: CDR1 LNHDA, CDR2 SQIVND (reference sequence). The CDR3 runs 15 residues. For the CDR3, the DNA is TGTGCCAGTAGTATAGCTACGGCTAGCAATCAGCCCCAGCATTTT. It specifies CASSIATASNQPQHF.

This chain connects TRBV5-1 to TRBJ2-5; D remains unclear. Germline assignment: CDR1 SGHRS and CDR2 YFSETQ. The CDR3 runs to 11 residues. The V end was cut by 0 bases, the J end by 5 bases, with 2 bases between. CDR3 in DNA: TGCGCCAGCAGCTTGGCCGAGACCCAGTACTTC. It yields the protein CASSLAETQYF.

The V call is TRBV28, the J call TRBJ1-3; D gene uncertain. Per germline, CDR1 MDHEN and CDR2 SYDVKM. This CDR3 comprises 14 residues. V was pared by 2 bases and J by 2 bases, with 7 bases between. This CDR3 is CASSLQGTGNTIYF. CDR3 DNA: TGTGCCAGCAGTTTACAAGGGACTGGAAACACCATATATTTT.

The V call is TRBV19, the J call TRBJ1-4; 9 bases agree with TRBD1. Germline CDR1 LNHDA, CDR2 SQIVND (reference sequence). V shed 7 bases, J shed 4 bases, and the junction held 4 bases outside the gene matches. This CDR3 spans 14 amino acids. CDR3 DNA sequence: TGTGCCAGTACTCTGGGACAGGGTAATGAAAAACTGTTTTTT. Translating it yields CASTLGQGNEKLFF.

The gene calls are TRBV29-1 and TRBJ2-3; 9 nucleotides line up with TRBD2. V gave up 4 bases and J gave up 2 bases; unmatched junction bases: 10. The CDR3 runs 16 residues. CDR1 and CDR2 from the germline V gene are SQVTM and ANQGSEA. The CDR3 sequence is CSVGAGGLLVTDTQYF. The CDR3 bases are TGCAGCGTTGGGGCGGGGGGGCTGCTTGTCACAGATACGCAGTATTTT.

A note on this clone: This specimen includes other DNA sequences encoding the same CDR3. CDR3 sequence: CASSAPDSYEQYF. The CDR3 region has the DNA TGTGCCAGCAGCGCTCCTGACTCCTACGAGCAGTACTTC. The V gene is TRBV9, the J gene TRBJ2-7; D unclear. The CDR3 spans 13 residues. Trimming took 3 bases from V and 0 from J, leaving 7 bases between them. Germline CDR1 is SGDLS and CDR2 is YYNGEE. Full variable domain (rest looked up from reference TRBV9 and TRBJ2-7): DSGVTQTPKHLITATGQRVTLRCSPRSGDLSVYWYQQSLDQGLQFLIQYYNGEERAKGNILERFSAQQFPDLHSELNLSSLELGDSALYFCASSAPDSYEQYFGPGTRLTVT.

This chain links TRBV30 with TRBJ2-5, with D maybe TRBD1 (6 bases). The V gene lost 2 bases and the J gene lost 3 bases, with 16 bases spanning the gap. This CDR3 is built from 15 residues. Germline lookup yields CDR1 GTSNPN and CDR2 SVGIG (reference sequence). CDR3: CAWSPLKQGKETQYF. CDR3 in DNA: TGTGCCTGGAGTCCCCTAAAACAGGGAAAAGAGACCCAGTACTTC. Using reference TRBV30 and TRBJ2-5 for the parts outside the CDR3, the full variable domain is SQTIHQWPATLVQPVGSPLSLECTVEGTSNPNLYWYRQAAGRGLQLLFYSVGIGQISSEVPQNLSASRPQDRQFILSSKKLLLSDSGFYLCAWSPLKQGKETQYFGPGTRLLVL.

The V gene is TRBV19, the J gene TRBJ2-3; D tentatively fits TRBD1 or TRBD2 (5 bases each). Germline V lookup: CDR1 LNHDA, CDR2 SQIVND (reference sequence). Trimming pared 6 bases from V and 0 bases from J, leaving 7 bases between. The CDR3 totals 13 residues. The CDR3 bases are TGTGCCAGTAGACGGGACAGCACAGATACGCAGTATTTT. Its translation: CASRRDSTDTQYF.

The CDR3: CASKEGSVSNQPQHF. CDR3 coding DNA: TGTGCCAGCAAGGAAGGGTCGGTTAGCAATCAGCCCCAGCATTTT. The chain joins TRBV6-1 to TRBJ1-5; D is ambiguous. The CDR3 is made up of 15 amino acids. V dropped 7 bases and J dropped 0 bases, with 13 bases sitting between them. CDR1 and CDR2 (germline): MNHNS, SASEGT.

The J gene is TRBJ2-5, the V gene TRBV27; the D gene is possibly TRBD1 (5 bases). This CDR3 has 15 residues. Germline CDR1 is MNHEY and CDR2 is SMNVEV (reference sequence). V was shortened by 5 bases and J by 3 bases, with 16 bases between the two germline ends. CDR3 nucleotide sequence: TGTGCCAGCAGTGGGTTGGGCAGGGTGAAAGAGACCCAGTACTTC. Translation gives CASSGLGRVKETQYF.